This T cell receptor beta chain was captured by sequencing in a study of siplizumab effects on memory and regulatory T cells. V was pared by 4 bases and J by 5 bases, with 5 bases of the junction left unmatched. The V gene's germline CDR1 is SGDLS and CDR2 YYNGEE. The CDR3 sequence is 14 residues long. General study points: Mappable alloreactive CD4+ clones came from Treg cells about 65% of the time on average with siplizumab, against about 25% in controls. Alloreactive sequences tracing back to unstimulated CD4+ memory cells were significantly reduced by siplizumab. Naive T cells seemed more diverse than memory cells and seemed major alloresponse contributors.

A note on this clone: What it recognizes is unknown.

Data came from immunoSEQ multiplex PCR; TCRdb stores just in-frame clones and leaves some out. Here the sample spans tens of thousands of clones, 80% to 90% being singletons. Sequenced material: Tregs sorted from blood. The chain links TRBV9 to TRBJ1-2; 10 bases line up with TRBD1. This TCR was recovered from a human donor in good health. CDR3 residues: CASSPDRGRYGYTF. CDR3 DNA: TGTGCCAGCAGCCCCGACAGGGGGCGGTATGGCTACACCTTC.